The 27 T cell receptor beta chains below all came from one sample that was sequenced in a study of a mutant IDH1 vaccine in newly diagnosed glioma. The time point denotes: baseline, week 1 (first vaccination visit). As to treatment: pre-vaccination baseline after standard-of-care therapy. The assay was immunoSEQ multiplex PCR, and TCRdb's table has in-frame clones only and misses some. The sample includes tens of thousands of clones, roughly nine tenths of them seen just once. This material consisted of PBMCs, taken from a glioma patient treated with radiotherapy, temozolomide or both. These receptor sequences come from a woman aged 35 to 49 with glioma.

This sequence joins TRBV5-1 and TRBJ1-1; maybe TRBD1 (5 bases). Germline V gene data show CDR1 as SGHRS and CDR2 as YFSETQ. The CDR3 has 13 residues. Trimming cost V 4 bases and J 4 bases, with 11 bases left between them. CDR3 loop: CASSTGTFTEAFF. CDR3 in DNA: TGCGCCAGCAGCACCGGGACCTTCACTGAAGCTTTCTTT.

The genes are TRBV19 and TRBJ1-5, with 8 bases lining up with TRBD1. Germline CDR1 reads LNHDA; CDR2 reads SQIVND (reference sequence). V dropped 3 bases and J dropped 7; count of bases not matched to a gene: 8. The CDR3 is made up of 15 amino acids. The CDR3 loop is CASSIAGQANQPQHF. The CDR3, as DNA: TGTGCCAGTAGTATTGCGGGACAGGCCAACCAGCCCCAGCATTTT.

The V gene is TRBV6-1, the J gene TRBJ1-5; TRBD1 is a possible D gene (5 bases). Trimming cost V 4 bases and J 6 bases, with 13 bases left between them. From germline, CDR1 is MNHNS and CDR2 SASEGT. The CDR3 sequence is 14 residues long. The chain's CDR3 is CASSAVGQGQPQHF. CDR3 DNA: TGTGCCAGCAGTGCGGTGGGGCAAGGTCAGCCCCAGCATTTT.

V gene TRBV6-1 combines with J gene TRBJ2-7; D remains unclear. Per germline, CDR1 MNHNS and CDR2 SASEGT. V was shortened by 7 bases and J by 4 bases, with 14 bases between the two germline ends. This CDR3 comprises 13 residues. The CDR3 reads CASTQSGSYEQYF. DNA for the CDR3: TGTGCCAGCACCCAGTCGGGCTCGTACGAGCAGTACTTC.

The gene calls are TRBV19 and TRBJ2-5, with 7 positions matching TRBD2. Germline CDR1 LNHDA, CDR2 SQIVND (reference sequence). The CDR3 contains 16 residues. J was trimmed by 4 bases and V by 7 bases; bases with no gene match: 15. This chain's CDR3 is CASTGLGGGGGETQYF. CDR3 in DNA: TGTGCCAGTACGGGCTTGGGCGGGGGTGGCGGAGAGACCCAGTACTTC.

The chain uses TRBV11-3 and TRBJ2-7; no reliable D call. Germline V gene lookup returns CDR1 SGHNT and CDR2 YENEEA. The CDR3 consists of 14 residues. V gave up 4 bases and J gave up 2 bases, with 12 bases separating them. The CDR3 sequence: CASSSGLIPYEQYF. The CDR3 DNA sequence: TGTGCCAGCAGCTCGGGCCTTATTCCCTACGAGCAGTACTTC.

This clone has more than one count but fewer than ten. The rearrangement uses TRBV6-1 and TRBJ2-7, with D unresolved. Germline assignment: CDR1 MNHNS and CDR2 SASEGT. With 0 bases removed from V and 5 bases from J, the gap between germline ends came to 2 bases. This CDR3 spans 11 amino acids. The CDR3 region has the DNA TGTGCCAGCAGTGAAGCGAACGAGCAGTACTTC. Protein sequence: CASSEANEQYF.

The V call is TRBV7-2, the J call TRBJ1-2; no reliable D call. There are 12 residues in the CDR3. The germline V and J ends were trimmed by 5 bases and 3 bases, with 7 bases remaining between them. Germline CDR1 is SGHTA and CDR2 is FQGNSA. CDR3 sequence reads: CASSNQDYGYTF. DNA of the CDR3: TGTGCCAGCAGCAATCAGGACTATGGCTACACCTTC.

The chain is built from TRBV29-1 and TRBJ1-2, with TRBD1 identical over 12 bases. The length of the CDR3 is 14 residues. Germline trimming cut 6 bases from V and 8 bases from J; bases unmatched to any gene: 10. CDR1 is SQVTM, CDR2 ANQGSEA, per germline. DNA of the CDR3: TGCAGCGTCCTCCGGGACAGGGGGCCATCGGGCTACACCTTC. As protein: CSVLRDRGPSGYTF. The full variable domain, in which reference TRBV29-1 and TRBJ1-2 provide the parts outside the CDR3, is SAVISQKPSRDICQRGTSLTIQCQVDSQVTMMFWYRQQPGQSLTLIATANQGSEATYESGFVIDKFPISRPNLTFSTLTVSNMSPEDSSIYLCSVLRDRGPSGYTFGSGTRLTVV.

The chain is built from TRBV29-1 and TRBJ2-2, with D maybe TRBD2 (5 bases). The length of the CDR3 is 14 residues. Germline V gives CDR1 SQVTM, CDR2 ANQGSEA. V shed 6 bases and J shed 1 base, with 12 bases lying between them. This CDR3 is CSVTPAVNTGELFF. DNA of the CDR3: TGCAGCGTGACGCCAGCGGTGAACACCGGGGAGCTGTTTTTT.

V and J are TRBV4-2 and TRBJ2-5; D perhaps matches TRBD1 (6 bases). Germline loops: CDR1 LGHNA, CDR2 YNFKEQ. The CDR3 runs to 13 residues. V shed 4 bases and J shed 11 bases, with 17 bases lying between them. The CDR3 is CASSLERAGEQYF. CDR3 nucleotides: TGTGCCAGCAGCCTCGAGAGGGCAGGGGAGCAGTACTTC.

The V gene is TRBV4-2, the J gene TRBJ1-1; TRBD1 aligns across 8 bases. Germline V gene sequence: CDR1 LGHNA, CDR2 YNFKEQ. With 3 bases clipped from V and 1 base from J, the junction kept 4 bases outside the gene matches. The CDR3 length is 15 residues. The DNA for the CDR3 is TGTGCCAGCAGCCAGGGACAGGAAAGGAACACTGAAGCTTTCTTT. This codes for CASSQGQERNTEAFF.

This chain connects TRBV30 to TRBJ1-4; no clear D. The CDR3 length is 14 residues. The germline V and J ends were trimmed by 5 bases and 0 bases, with 10 bases remaining between them. The germline gives CDR1 GTSNPN, CDR2 SVGIG (reference sequence). The CDR3 DNA is TGTGCCTGGGGCACCAGTGCAACTAATGAAAAACTGTTTTTT. Amino acid sequence: CAWGTSATNEKLFF.

This chain joins TRBV15 and TRBJ2-2; D may be TRBD2 (7 bases). V gave up 0 bases and J gave up 0 bases, with 11 bases separating them. This CDR3 has 17 amino acids. Germline-derived CDR1 and CDR2 are LNHNV and YYDKDF (reference sequence). The CDR3: CATSRDWGGTNTGELFF. CDR3 nucleotides: TGTGCCACCAGCAGAGATTGGGGGGGCACGAACACCGGGGAGCTGTTTTTT.

CDR3 coding DNA: TGTGCCAGTAGTATGCTGGACCGCCGGGGGCCCTACGAGCAGTACTTC. Its protein is CASSMLDRRGPYEQYF. V and J are TRBV19 and TRBJ2-7; D tentatively fits TRBD1 or TRBD2 (6 bases each). The germline V gene has CDR1 LNHDA and CDR2 SQIVND (reference sequence). The CDR3 is 16 amino acids. V was shortened by 3 bases and J by 2 bases, with 17 bases between the two germline ends.

Regarding this clone: At one boundary the junction diverges from the germline segment, which might be a read error. V and J are TRBV10-3 and TRBJ2-7; 9 positions match TRBD2. The germline V gene encodes CDR1 ENHRY and CDR2 SYGVKD. This CDR3 has 15 residues. DNA of the CDR3: TGTGCCATGAGTGAGCAGGTCCAGCGGGGGGCCGAGCAGTACTTC. Translation gives CAMSEQVQRGAEQYF.

This chain links TRBV2 with TRBJ1-2; possible D gene TRBD1, 5 bases. The CDR3 is 13 amino acids. The germline gives CDR1 SNHLY, CDR2 FYNNEI. V was cut by 7 bases and J by 0 bases, with 9 bases left in between. In DNA form, the CDR3 reads TGTGCCAGCACGCAGGGAACTAACTATGGCTACACCTTC. It codes for CASTQGTNYGYTF.

The rearrangement uses TRBV4-1 and TRBJ1-1; maybe TRBD1 (6 bases). Trimming left V 4 bases short and J 2 bases short, with 23 bases between. The V gene's germline CDR1 is MGHRA and CDR2 YSYEKL. This CDR3 region has 18 residues. The CDR3 nucleotides are TGCGCCAGCAGCCGAAAAAAAGCCTGGACAGTACAAAACACTGAAGCTTTCTTT. Protein product: CASSRKKAWTVQNTEAFF.

V gene TRBV5-1 combines with J gene TRBJ1-2, with D perhaps TRBD1 (6 bases). Germline V gives CDR1 SGHRS, CDR2 YFSETQ. This CDR3 is built from 14 residues. Trimming took 3 bases from V and 8 from J, leaving 17 bases between them. The CDR3 region has the DNA TGCGCCAGCAGCTGGGGACAAGCCGACCAAGGCTACACCTTC. Translation gives CASSWGQADQGYTF.

This rearrangement joins TRBV4-3 to TRBJ2-3; D possibly corresponds to TRBD2 (5 bases). CDR1 is LGHNA, CDR2 YSLEER, per germline. This CDR3 comprises 14 residues. Trimming left V 0 bases short and J 11 bases short, with 15 bases between. CDR3 nucleotides: TGCGCCAGCAGCCAAGAATCCAGCGGACTTGAGCAGTATTTT. Translation gives CASSQESSGLEQYF.

This chain uses TRBV14 with TRBJ2-5, with 7 bases lining up with TRBD2. CDR3 length: 14 residues. The trim removed 5 bases at V and 5 bases at J, leaving 8 bases unmatched. CDR1 SGHDN and CDR2 FVKESK come from the germline V gene. CDR3 residues: CASSGGGWQETQYF. The CDR3 DNA is TGTGCCAGCAGCGGCGGGGGTTGGCAGGAGACCCAGTACTTC. The complete variable domain, with remaining parts taken from reference TRBV14 and TRBJ2-5, reads EAGVTQFPSHSVIEKGQTVTLRCDPISGHDNLYWYRRVMGKEIKFLLHFVKESKQDESGMPNNRFLAERTGGTYSTLKVQPAELEDSGVYFCASSGGGWQETQYFGPGTRLLVL.

CDR3 nucleotide sequence: TGTGCCAGCAGTGAAGGGGACCGCTTTTATTCACCCCTCCACTTT. Encoded protein: CASSEGDRFYSPLHF. This chain uses TRBV2 with TRBJ1-6; possibly TRBD1 for D (5 bases). Trimming removed 1 base from V and 8 bases from J, with 12 bases in between. CDR3 size: 15 residues. Per germline, CDR1 SNHLY and CDR2 FYNNEI.

The chain uses TRBV14 and TRBJ1-2, with TRBD1 as a possible D gene (6 bases). The germline V and J ends were trimmed by 4 bases and 6 bases, with 15 bases remaining between them. The CDR3 contains 14 residues. Germline V gene lookup returns CDR1 SGHDN and CDR2 FVKESK. The CDR3 DNA sequence: TGTGCCAGCAGCCGACGAGGGGGGTGGAATGGCTACACCTTC. Encoded protein: CASSRRGGWNGYTF.

The gene calls are TRBV11-2 and TRBJ2-5; no reliable D call. Trimming removed 3 bases at V and 5 bases at J, with 10 bases between. Germline V CDR1 and CDR2: SGHAT, FQNNGV. This CDR3 is built from 13 residues. The CDR3 spells CASSFQLWETQYF. The CDR3 DNA is TGTGCCAGCAGCTTTCAGCTTTGGGAGACCCAGTACTTC.

V and J are TRBV2 and TRBJ2-1; 8 bases agree with TRBD2. CDR1 is SNHLY, CDR2 FYNNEI, per germline. Germline trimming cut 5 bases from V and 1 base from J; bases unmatched to any gene: 4. This CDR3 is 15 amino acids long. CDR3 in DNA: TGTGCCAGCAGTTTAGCGGGGCCATCCTACAATGAGCAGTTCTTC. Amino acid sequence: CASSLAGPSYNEQFF.

The rearrangement joins TRBV9 to TRBJ2-3; 7 bases match TRBD2. Per germline, CDR1 SGDLS and CDR2 YYNGEE. CDR3 size: 16 residues. The ends lost 4 bases at V and 2 bases at J; junction bases unmatched: 10. As DNA, the CDR3 is TGTGCCAGCAGCCCTCTAGCGGAACCCACCACAGATACGCAGTATTTT. Translation: CASSPLAEPTTDTQYF. The full variable domain, with the rest looked up from reference TRBV9 and TRBJ2-3, is DSGVTQTPKHLITATGQRVTLRCSPRSGDLSVYWYQQSLDQGLQFLIQYYNGEERAKGNILERFSAQQFPDLHSELNLSSLELGDSALYFCASSPLAEPTTDTQYFGPGTRLTVL.

This rearrangement joins TRBV5-1 to TRBJ1-3; D is unclear. The CDR3 has 14 amino acids. Germline V gives CDR1 SGHRS, CDR2 YFSETQ. The ends were cut back, 0 bases at V and 2 bases at J, with 6 bases in the middle. CDR3 coding DNA: TGCGCCAGCAGCTTGGGGCAGGCTGGAAACACCATATATTTT. Protein: CASSLGQAGNTIYF.